This T cell receptor beta chain is drawn from a study of T cells after yellow fever vaccination. Study at large: Fractions containing few cells were prepared with SMART-Seq v4 Ultra Low Input.

Study-wide results and caveats: After the booster, 96% of CD4 and 75% to 90% of CD8 primary-response clones were re-detected. CD4 and CD8 compartments shared a small share of clonotypes, likely from convergent recombination. Abundant clonotypes (contaminants from the bulk population) could be present in FACS-sorted repertoires.

Regarding this clonotype: Antigen specificity is unknown.

Trimming took 2 bases from V and 5 from J, leaving 12 bases between them. Per germline, CDR1 SGHTA and CDR2 FQGNSA. The CDR3 runs 14 residues. In TCRdb, the 5' RACE reads were re-called with MiXCR into one record per CDR3 protein. The sample lists 450,000 to 650,000 distinct CDR3 sequences; 21% were seen once. The source of this sequence is a man younger than 30 who received the YFV17D yellow fever vaccine. The input for sequencing was PBMCs, taken approximately 22 days after the first yellow fever vaccination. V is TRBV7-2 and J is TRBJ1-2; D is ambiguous. The CDR3: CASSLSIREYGYTF. Here the CDR3 DNA reads TGTGCCAGCAGCTTATCCATAAGGGAGTATGGCTACACCTTC.